These 32 T cell receptor beta chains share one sample of origin, sequenced in a study of T cell responses to AZD1222 COVID-19 vaccine. Sequencing used immunoSEQ multiplex PCR; TCRdb keeps in-frame clones, though not all of them. The sample records 70,000 to 95,000 clones, about 88% being singletons. Sequencing used peripheral blood, obtained 28 days after the second AZD1222 dose. The receptors were sampled from an adult who received the AZD1222 COVID-19 vaccine.

The rearrangement links TRBV5-5 to TRBJ1-2; TRBD1 matches at 10 bases. V trimming: 3 bases; J trimming: 2 bases; junction bases outside the gene matches: 7. Looked up from germline, CDR1 is SGHKS and CDR2 is YYEKEE (reference sequence). This CDR3 has 16 residues. The CDR3: CASSSRQGARNYGYTF. The CDR3 DNA follows: TGTGCCAGCAGCTCCCGACAGGGGGCGCGAAACTATGGCTACACCTTC.

The chain carries TRBV6-6 and TRBJ1-1, with TRBD1 identical over 7 bases. The J segment lost 8 bases and the V segment lost 8 bases, leaving 8 bases of the junction unmatched. This CDR3 region has 12 residues. CDR1 MNHNY and CDR2 SVGAGI come from the germline V gene (reference sequence). CDR3 sequence: CASGHRGLEAFF. The DNA of the CDR3 is TGTGCCAGCGGTCATAGGGGGCTGGAAGCTTTCTTT.

This sequence joins TRBV27 and TRBJ2-1, with unresolved D. Germline loops: CDR1 MNHEY, CDR2 SMNVEV (reference sequence). Trimming stripped 2 bases from V and 8 bases from J, with 10 bases between. This CDR3 has 13 amino acids. The CDR3 DNA is TGTGCCAGCAGTTTACTAGGGCGAGATGAGCAGTTCTTC. Its protein is CASSLLGRDEQFF.

CDR3 residues: CASSFQSGPNYGYTF. The DNA of the CDR3 is TGTGCCAGCAGCTTTCAAAGCGGACCTAACTATGGCTACACCTTC. The chain is built from TRBV7-9 and TRBJ1-2, with no clear D. Germline CDR1 reads SEHNR; CDR2 reads FQNEAQ (reference sequence). The length of the CDR3 is 15 residues. V gave up 3 bases and J gave up 0 bases, with 11 bases separating them.

The chain recombines TRBV14 with TRBJ2-4, with D possibly matching TRBD1 (6 bases). In germline, CDR1 is SGHDN, CDR2 FVKESK. This CDR3 region has 16 residues. V lost 2 bases to trimming and J lost 1 base, with 12 bases between them. The CDR3 bases are TGTGCCAGCAGCCAATCGCGGACAGACGCCAAAAACATTCAGTACTTC. It specifies CASSQSRTDAKNIQYF.

The chain couples TRBV7-9 to TRBJ1-1; 12 bases match TRBD1. V shed 5 bases, J shed 1 base, and the junction held 11 bases outside the gene matches. This CDR3 comprises 18 residues. The germline V gene has CDR1 SEHNR and CDR2 FQNEAQ (reference sequence). The CDR3 reads CASSGTGTGGAGNTEAFF. The CDR3 nucleotides are TGTGCCAGCAGCGGAACCGGGACAGGGGGCGCCGGGAACACTGAAGCTTTCTTT. Combining the CDR3 with reference TRBV7-9 and TRBJ1-1 gives the whole variable domain DTGVSQNPRHKITKRGQNVTFRCDPISEHNRLYWYRQTLGQGPEFLTYFQNEAQLEKSRLLSDRFSAERPKGSFSTLEIQRTEQGDSAMYLCASSGTGTGGAGNTEAFFGQGTRLTVV.

The V and J genes are TRBV6-5 and TRBJ2-3, with TRBD1 matching 7 bases. Germline V gene data show CDR1 as MNHEY and CDR2 as SVGAGI. This CDR3 spans 14 amino acids. Unmatched junction bases numbered 5, after V lost 6 bases and J lost 2 bases. CDR3 DNA: TGTGCCAGCAGGCCGGGACAGCCCACAGATACGCAGTATTTT. Translation gives CASRPGQPTDTQYF.

The genes are TRBV19 and TRBJ2-1; D is unclear. CDR3 length: 14 residues. Trimming removed 7 bases at V and 8 bases at J, with 18 bases between. Germline lookup yields CDR1 LNHDA and CDR2 SQIVND (reference sequence). DNA for the CDR3: TGTGCCAGTAACACCCAAATCCCCGACGATGAGCAGTTCTTC. This encodes CASNTQIPDDEQFF.

The V and J genes are TRBV28 and TRBJ1-2; 8 nucleotides line up with TRBD1. Germline V lookup: CDR1 MDHEN, CDR2 SYDVKM. V lost 6 bases, J lost 7 bases, and 10 bases stayed unmatched. This CDR3 is built from 14 residues. CDR3 DNA sequence: TGTGCCAGCAGAAATAAGCGGACAGGGTTTGGCTACACCTTC. Translation: CASRNKRTGFGYTF.

The chain has TRBV19 and TRBJ2-7; D remains unclear. This CDR3 is built from 14 residues. CDR1 LNHDA and CDR2 SQIVND come from the germline V gene (reference sequence). The V and J ends lost 3 bases and 1 base respectively, with 10 bases between them. The CDR3 is CASSMQVWSYEQYF. DNA of the CDR3: TGTGCCAGTAGTATGCAGGTATGGTCCTACGAGCAGTACTTC.

The chain joins TRBV27 to TRBJ2-7; a weak D match, TRBD1 (5 bases). Trimming took off 3 bases at V and 5 bases at J, with 8 bases between the two ends. This CDR3 has 12 residues. Germline assignment: CDR1 MNHEY and CDR2 SMNVEV (reference sequence). CDR3 DNA: TGTGCCAGCAGTTTGATAGGGGACGAGCAGTACTTC. Protein product: CASSLIGDEQYF.

V is TRBV19 and J is TRBJ2-1; 8 bases agree with TRBD2. The germline gives CDR1 LNHDA, CDR2 SQIVND (reference sequence). The CDR3 is 14 residues long. The V segment lost 5 bases and the J segment 7 bases; nucleotides outside the gene matches: 7. This CDR3 is CASSPGTRGNEQFF. CDR3 DNA sequence: TGTGCCAGTAGTCCCGGGACTAGGGGGAATGAGCAGTTCTTC.

This chain connects TRBV24-1 to TRBJ2-3; 7 bases are a match to TRBD1. This CDR3 is 15 amino acids long. Germline CDR1 and CDR2: KGHDR and SFDVKD. J lost 4 bases, V lost 0 bases, and 3 bases had no gene match. DNA of the CDR3: TGTGCCACCAGTGATTTGAGGGGGCGGGCAGATACGCAGTATTTT. Its protein is CATSDLRGRADTQYF.

A few counts support this clone. This rearrangement joins TRBV23-1 to TRBJ1-1; unclear D gene. TRBV23-1 is assigned to the ORF class and has an uncertain function. The CDR3 runs 15 residues. V dropped 8 bases and J dropped 1 base, with 17 bases sitting between them. CDR3 loop: CASLPDPQSNTEAFF. The DNA of the CDR3 is TGCGCCAGCTTACCGGACCCCCAATCGAACACTGAAGCTTTCTTT.

The rearrangement joins TRBV6-5 to TRBJ1-2; D remains unclear. The CDR3 totals 14 residues. CDR1 is MNHEY and CDR2 is SVGAGI in the germline V gene. The V end lost 0 bases, the J end lost 8 bases, and 13 bases lay between the germline ends. The chain's CDR3 is CASSYSAAGLGYTF. CDR3 nucleotide sequence: TGTGCCAGCAGTTACTCGGCTGCAGGTTTGGGCTACACCTTC.

This clone turned up a few times. V gene TRBV6-4 combines with J gene TRBJ2-1; possible D gene TRBD2, 6 bases. CDR1 MRHNA and CDR2 SNTAGT come from the germline V gene. Trimming removed 2 bases at V and 4 bases at J, with 12 bases between. This CDR3 has 15 residues. For the CDR3, the DNA is TGTGCCAGCAGTGACGGGAGGTTACCGTACAATGAGCAGTTCTTC. Protein sequence: CASSDGRLPYNEQFF.

J is TRBJ2-1 and V is TRBV14, with 7 nucleotides matching TRBD2. This CDR3 is built from 13 residues. J was trimmed by 8 bases and V by 1 base; bases with no gene match: 2. Germline V gene sequence: CDR1 SGHDN, CDR2 FVKESK. DNA of the CDR3: TGTGCCAGCAGCCAAGGACTAGCCTATGAGCAGTTCTTC. Its protein is CASSQGLAYEQFF.

The CDR3 spells CASSPQGRFSSPLHF. In nucleotides, the CDR3 is TGTGCCAGCAGCCCCCAGGGCAGGTTTAGTTCACCCCTCCACTTT. The chain uses TRBV7-2 and TRBJ1-6, with D maybe TRBD1 (5 bases). This CDR3 contains 15 residues. Germline CDR1 and CDR2: SGHTA and FQGNSA. V lost 5 bases to trimming and J lost 9 bases, with 17 bases between them.

This chain links TRBV3-1 (or the pseudogene TRBV3-2) with TRBJ2-5; 7 bases agree with TRBD1. Germline CDR1 LGHDT, CDR2 YNNKEL (reference sequence). CDR3 length equals 18 residues. Trimming cost V 0 bases and J 3 bases; bases outside gene matches: 13. The CDR3 spells CASSQDLVAGGWEETQYF. The CDR3 region has the DNA TGTGCCAGCAGCCAAGATCTTGTGGCAGGGGGTTGGGAAGAGACCCAGTACTTC.

This chain links TRBV7-2 with TRBJ1-1; D may be TRBD1 (6 bases). The CDR3 runs to 15 residues. The V gene's germline CDR1 is SGHTA and CDR2 FQGNSA. The V end was cut by 4 bases, the J end by 5 bases, with 17 bases between. The CDR3 DNA reads as TGTGCCAGCAGCTCACAGGGATCAGTGAGGACTGAAGCTTTCTTT. Protein: CASSSQGSVRTEAFF.

V usage is TRBV7-8 and J usage is TRBJ1-1; 9 positions agree with TRBD1. The CDR3 covers 16 residues. The germline CDR1 and CDR2 sequences are SGHVS and FQNEAQ. V shed 5 bases and J 1 base; nucleotides not matched to a gene: 8. The CDR3: CASSLSYRGPNTEAFF. DNA for the CDR3: TGTGCCAGCAGCCTCAGCTACAGGGGGCCGAACACTGAAGCTTTCTTT.

V and J are TRBV6-2 or TRBV6-3 and TRBJ1-2; D might be TRBD1 (5 bases). Trimming left V 0 bases short and J 8 bases short, with 10 bases between. The CDR3 runs to 13 residues. The V gene's germline CDR1 is MNHEY and CDR2 SVGEGT. The CDR3 loop reads CASSYSSGWGYTF. The CDR3 DNA reads as TGTGCCAGCAGTTACTCGTCAGGGTGGGGCTACACCTTC.

This chain joins TRBV14 and TRBJ2-1; TRBD2 aligns across 7 bases. The junction had 6 bases not matched to a gene; V was cut back by 0 bases and J by 7 bases. CDR1 is SGHDN, CDR2 FVKESK, per germline. The CDR3 sequence is 15 residues long. The CDR3 spells CASSQEAGRGNEQFF. The CDR3 DNA is TGTGCCAGCAGCCAAGAAGCGGGACGCGGGAATGAGCAGTTCTTC.

The CDR3 protein is CASSLPGQGFYGYTF. The CDR3 DNA reads as TGTGCCAGCAGCTTGCCGGGACAGGGGTTCTATGGCTACACCTTC. The chain carries TRBV5-4 and TRBJ1-2, with 10 bases identical to TRBD1. This CDR3 is 15 amino acids long. Trimming at V came to 1 base and at J to 4 bases, leaving 4 bases not matched to a gene. Germline-derived CDR1 and CDR2 are SGHNT and YYREEE (reference sequence).

The chain employs TRBV28 and TRBJ2-7, with D perhaps matching TRBD1 (7 bases). V was clipped by 4 bases and J by 1 base, with 14 bases between them. This CDR3 region has 15 residues. Germline lookup yields CDR1 MDHEN and CDR2 SYDVKM. CDR3 in amino acids: CASSSQGTSSYEQYF. The CDR3 coding sequence is TGTGCCAGCAGTTCACAGGGGACTTCGTCCTACGAGCAGTACTTC.

The chain recombines TRBV5-1 with TRBJ2-3; D remains ambiguous. V gave up 5 bases and J gave up 0 bases, with 4 bases separating them. The CDR3 consists of 12 residues. Germline values: CDR1 SGHRS, CDR2 YFSETQ. The CDR3 spells CASSMSTDTQYF. The CDR3, as DNA: TGCGCCAGCAGTATGAGCACAGATACGCAGTATTTT. Complete variable domain (other parts from reference TRBV5-1 and TRBJ2-3): KAGVTQTPRYLIKTRGQQVTLSCSPISGHRSVSWYQQTPGQGLQFLFEYFSETQRNKGNFPGRFSGRQFSNSRSEMNVSTLELGDSALYLCASSMSTDTQYFGPGTRLTVL.

This clone has only a few counts. This chain links TRBV28 with TRBJ1-2, with a possible D match to TRBD1 (6 bases). Trimming cost V 3 bases and J 8 bases, with 10 bases left between them. This CDR3 comprises 12 residues. Germline CDR1 and CDR2: MDHEN and SYDVKM. CDR3: CASSLGTWGYTF. The CDR3 nucleotides are TGTGCCAGCAGTTTGGGGACATGGGGCTACACCTTC.

The chain couples TRBV27 to TRBJ1-1, with D tentatively TRBD1 (6 bases). CDR3 length: 16 amino acids. Trimming removed 5 bases from V and 4 bases from J, with 20 bases in between. CDR1 MNHEY and CDR2 SMNVEV come from the germline V gene (reference sequence). CDR3: CASSLLSEQGATEAFF. CDR3 bases: TGTGCCAGCAGTCTACTAAGTGAACAGGGCGCCACTGAAGCTTTCTTT.

J is TRBJ2-1 and V is TRBV2, with TRBD2 as a possible D gene (6 bases). Germline lookup yields CDR1 SNHLY and CDR2 FYNNEI. The CDR3 covers 14 residues. V was cut by 2 bases and J by 10 bases, with 15 bases left in between. CDR3 amino acids: CASSETGLPWEQFF. The DNA of the CDR3 is TGTGCCAGCAGTGAAACGGGACTCCCTTGGGAGCAGTTCTTC.

The chain combines TRBV6-5 with TRBJ2-1, with 9 bases lining up with TRBD2. This CDR3 is built from 16 residues. The V and J ends lost 4 bases and 7 bases, in that order; junction bases with no gene match: 11. Germline V CDR1 and CDR2: MNHEY, SVGAGI. The CDR3 region has the DNA TGTGCCAGCAGTTCCCCGGCGGGGGGGCCACGGAATGAGCAGTTCTTC. It yields the protein CASSSPAGGPRNEQFF.

The chain links TRBV7-9 to TRBJ2-7; D is ambiguous. Trimming took off 1 base at V and 7 bases at J, with 11 bases between the two ends. The CDR3 extends over 13 amino acids. The V gene's germline CDR1 is SEHNR and CDR2 FQNEAQ (reference sequence). The CDR3 nucleotides read TGTGCCAGCAGCTTAGGAGGAAGGGTTGAGCAGTACTTC. It encodes CASSLGGRVEQYF.

The chain joins TRBV7-9 to TRBJ2-1; D could derive from TRBD1 or TRBD2 (6 bases each). In germline, CDR1 is SEHNR, CDR2 FQNEAQ (reference sequence). The CDR3 has 16 residues. V was trimmed by 5 bases and J by 7 bases, leaving 21 bases between them. Written as DNA, the CDR3 is TGTGCCAGCAGCATCCTCGGGACCACGGGGGCGAATGAGCAGTTCTTC. Translation gives CASSILGTTGANEQFF.